The 23 T cell receptor beta chains below were found in one sample sequenced in a study of T cell responses to AZD1222 COVID-19 vaccine (dated by TCRdb to 2020 to 2022). Library method: the immunoSEQ multiplex PCR assay. TCRdb took over this immuneACCESS table, retaining in-frame rearrangements with V and J assigned. Such tables are incomplete; in checked studies, under half of the missing clones stem from an unresolved V gene, and the remainder is unexplained. Counted in this sample were over 120,000 clones; approximately 83% of them appeared once. Roughly 7.3% of the sample belongs to the ten largest clones. The time point label, as the study defines it: baseline before first vaccination. This material consisted of peripheral blood, taken on day 0 of AZD1222 vaccination. Receptors were obtained from an adult in good health.

This sequence joins TRBV9 and TRBJ2-3; 8 bases line up with TRBD2. Trimming took 3 bases from V and 2 from J; bases not matched to a gene: 11. Per the germline V gene, CDR1 is SGDLS and CDR2 is YYNGEE. This CDR3 has 17 residues. CDR3 loop: CASSDGGAILDTDTQYF. In DNA, the CDR3 is TGTGCCAGCAGCGACGGGGGGGCCATATTGGACACAGATACGCAGTATTTT. Looking up the rest from reference TRBV9 and TRBJ2-3 gives the full variable domain: DSGVTQTPKHLITATGQRVTLRCSPRSGDLSVYWYQQSLDQGLQFLIQYYNGEERAKGNILERFSAQQFPDLHSELNLSSLELGDSALYFCASSDGGAILDTDTQYFGPGTRLTVL.

This clone was counted a few times. The chain combines TRBV29-1 with TRBJ1-4; D gene ambiguous. This CDR3 region has 11 residues. Trimming removed 3 bases from V and 5 bases from J, with 4 bases in between. Per germline, CDR1 SQVTM and CDR2 ANQGSEA. The CDR3 spells CSVEMNEKLFF. The CDR3 coding sequence is TGCAGCGTTGAGATGAATGAAAAACTGTTTTTT.

The J gene is TRBJ2-2, the V gene TRBV4-2; 8 positions agree with TRBD2. The CDR3 covers 15 residues. Germline V gene sequence: CDR1 LGHNA, CDR2 YNFKEQ. The J segment lost 5 bases and the V segment lost 4 bases, leaving 6 bases of the junction unmatched. CDR3 sequence reads: CASSPGGGRTGELFF. The CDR3 region has the DNA TGTGCCAGCAGCCCAGGCGGGGGGCGGACCGGGGAGCTGTTTTTT.

The chain employs TRBV15 and TRBJ1-2; 8 bases fit TRBD1. The CDR3 has 14 residues. CDR1 and CDR2 (germline): LNHNV, YYDKDF (reference sequence). V trimming: 5 bases; J trimming: 5 bases; junction bases outside the gene matches: 7. CDR3 protein: CATSPGTGSYGYTF. In nucleotides, the CDR3 is TGTGCCACCAGCCCCGGGACAGGATCTTATGGCTACACCTTC.

The chain has TRBV6-5 and TRBJ1-5, with D perhaps TRBD1 (6 bases). There are 15 residues in the CDR3. Germline V gene data show CDR1 as MNHEY and CDR2 as SVGAGI. With 5 bases removed from V and 0 bases from J, the gap between germline ends came to 11 bases. CDR3 nucleotide sequence: TGTGCCAGCAGTCCCACAGGGAATAGCAATCAGCCCCAGCATTTT. Encoded protein: CASSPTGNSNQPQHF.

The chain carries TRBV19 and TRBJ2-3; TRBD2 agrees at 10 bases. Per the germline V gene, CDR1 is LNHDA and CDR2 is SQIVND (reference sequence). The CDR3 spans 17 residues. V dropped 3 bases and J dropped 3; count of bases not matched to a gene: 9. The DNA for the CDR3 is TGTGCCAGTAGTATCCCTGAGACTAGCGGGCGGACAGATACGCAGTATTTT. Translation: CASSIPETSGRTDTQYF.

This clone was seen only a few times. This chain links TRBV6-5 with TRBJ1-1; tentatively, D is TRBD1 (5 bases). The CDR3 extends over 14 amino acids. V was clipped by 5 bases and J by 8 bases, with 18 bases between them. Looked up from germline, CDR1 is MNHEY and CDR2 is SVGAGI. CDR3 in DNA: TGTGCCAGCAGTCCCCCTTACGGATGGACAGAAGCTTTCTTT. It encodes CASSPPYGWTEAFF.

This rearrangement joins TRBV29-1 to TRBJ2-5; 9 bases fit TRBD2. The germline gives CDR1 SQVTM, CDR2 ANQGSEA. The CDR3 has 13 amino acids. After removal of 6 bases from V and 4 bases from J, the junction contained 6 bases not matched to a gene. In DNA form, the CDR3 reads TGCAGCGTCGTTAGCGGGAGTCCAGAGACCCAGTACTTC. The encoded protein is CSVVSGSPETQYF.

The chain combines TRBV6-1 with TRBJ2-1; D not certain. Germline V gene data show CDR1 as MNHNS and CDR2 as SASEGT. Trimming cost V 3 bases and J 7 bases, with 13 bases left between them. This CDR3 has 14 amino acids. In nucleotides, the CDR3 is TGTGCCAGCAGTGAGATTTGGGCGCGAAATGAGCAGTTCTTC. Translation: CASSEIWARNEQFF.

The V gene is TRBV10-3, the J gene TRBJ2-3; 14 bases are a match to TRBD2. V shed 8 bases and J 4 bases; nucleotides not matched to a gene: 8. Germline CDR1 and CDR2: ENHRY and SYGVKD. The CDR3 consists of 16 residues. The CDR3 nucleotides read TGTGCCATCGGGTGGGGACTAGCGGGGGTTTCAGATACGCAGTATTTT. This translates into CAIGWGLAGVSDTQYF.

V usage is TRBV4-1 and J usage is TRBJ1-5, with TRBD1 identical over 7 bases. CDR3 size: 16 residues. Germline V CDR1 and CDR2: MGHRA, YSYEKL. The junction had 7 bases not matched to a gene; V was cut back by 1 base and J by 4 bases. The DNA for the CDR3 is TGCGCCAGCAGCCAAGGAGGGCCAGGGGGGAATCAGCCCCAGCATTTT. Amino acid sequence: CASSQGGPGGNQPQHF.

The V and J genes are TRBV7-8 and TRBJ2-3; D is possibly TRBD2 (6 bases). This CDR3 comprises 13 residues. Germline assignment: CDR1 SGHVS and CDR2 FQNEAQ. The V end was cut by 6 bases, the J end by 8 bases, with 15 bases between. The CDR3 bases are TGTGCCAGCAGACAAAACCAGGGAGGTACGCAGTATTTT. Its protein is CASRQNQGGTQYF. Supplemented by reference TRBV7-8 and TRBJ2-3, the full variable domain reads GAGVSQSPRYKVAKRGQDVALRCDPISGHVSLFWYQQALGQGPEFLTYFQNEAQLDKSGLPSDRFFAERPEGSVSTLKIQRTQQEDSAVYLCASRQNQGGTQYFGPGTRLTVL.

This chain links TRBV5-1 with TRBJ1-2; tentatively, D is TRBD1 (5 bases). The ends were cut back, 1 base at V and 9 bases at J, with 19 bases in the middle. Germline CDR1 SGHRS, CDR2 YFSETQ. CDR3 size: 15 residues. The chain's CDR3 is CASSLPETAGRSYTF. As DNA, the CDR3 is TGCGCCAGCAGCTTGCCCGAGACAGCTGGAAGGAGCTACACCTTC.

V and J are TRBV6-2 or TRBV6-3 and TRBJ2-1, with 12 bases fitting TRBD1. J was trimmed by 10 bases and V by 6 bases; bases with no gene match: 10. The CDR3 spans 15 residues. The germline V gene encodes CDR1 MNHEY and CDR2 SVGEGT. The CDR3 region is CASSPGGTGGGEQFF. The CDR3 nucleotides are TGTGCCAGCAGCCCAGGTGGGACAGGGGGCGGCGAGCAGTTCTTC.

The chain employs TRBV6-5 and TRBJ1-1; tentative D call: TRBD1 (5 bases). V shed 7 bases and J shed 0 bases, with 9 bases lying between them. CDR3 length equals 13 residues. From germline, CDR1 is MNHEY and CDR2 SVGAGI. CDR3 protein: CASTRGLNTEAFF. For the CDR3, the DNA is TGTGCCAGCACTAGGGGCTTGAACACTGAAGCTTTCTTT.

This chain connects TRBV19 to TRBJ2-7, with D possibly being TRBD1 (6 bases). Germline-derived CDR1 and CDR2 are LNHDA and SQIVND (reference sequence). The CDR3 is 16 amino acids. V dropped 1 base and J dropped 1 base, with 14 bases sitting between them. CDR3 residues: CASSIVEGRGSYEQYF. Written as DNA, the CDR3 is TGTGCCAGTAGTATAGTCGAGGGCAGGGGTTCCTACGAGCAGTACTTC.

The V call is TRBV25-1, the J call TRBJ1-1; no clear D gene. The CDR3 spans 14 residues. Germline CDR1 and CDR2: MGHDK and SYGVNS. With 1 base removed from V and 5 bases from J, the gap between germline ends came to 11 bases. The CDR3 loop reads CASSEWASFTEAFF. CDR3 nucleotide sequence: TGTGCCAGCAGTGAATGGGCCAGCTTTACTGAAGCTTTCTTT.

This clone was counted between two and nine times. The chain links TRBV11-3 to TRBJ1-1, with 7 bases identical to TRBD1. J was trimmed by 9 bases and V by 0 bases; bases with no gene match: 4. The germline gives CDR1 SGHNT, CDR2 YENEEA. The CDR3 has 13 residues. In nucleotides, the CDR3 is TGTGCCAGCAGCTTAGATCCACAGGGGAAAGCTTTCTTT. It translates to CASSLDPQGKAFF.

The rearrangement links TRBV11-2 to TRBJ1-5, with TRBD1 as a possible D gene (5 bases). CDR1 is SGHAT, CDR2 FQNNGV, per germline. V dropped 3 bases and J dropped 5 bases, with 8 bases sitting between them. This CDR3 spans 13 amino acids. CDR3 sequence (DNA): TGTGCCAGCAGCTTGCAGGGCCATCAGCCCCAGCATTTT. This translates into CASSLQGHQPQHF.

The rearrangement uses TRBV9 and TRBJ2-7; 9 positions agree with TRBD1. CDR1 is SGDLS, CDR2 YYNGEE, per germline. The CDR3 covers 15 residues. V trimming: 1 base; J trimming: 1 base; junction bases outside the gene matches: 3. The CDR3 reads CASSVKGTGSYEQYF. In DNA form, the CDR3 reads TGTGCCAGCAGCGTAAAAGGGACAGGGTCCTACGAGCAGTACTTC.

The chain uses TRBV6-6 and TRBJ2-3; 9 nucleotides line up with TRBD1. The CDR3 consists of 16 residues. Trimming at V came to 6 bases and at J to 3 bases, leaving 10 bases not matched to a gene. The germline CDR1 and CDR2 sequences are MNHNY and SVGAGI (reference sequence). The CDR3, as DNA: TGTGCCAGCAGGACAGCCGGGGGACAGGGTACAGATACGCAGTATTTT. This encodes CASRTAGGQGTDTQYF.

The chain recombines TRBV7-9 with TRBJ2-5, with 7 positions matching TRBD2. The length of the CDR3 is 14 residues. Germline V gene lookup returns CDR1 SEHNR and CDR2 FQNEAQ (reference sequence). V shed 3 bases, J shed 5 bases, and the junction held 6 bases outside the gene matches. In nucleotides, the CDR3 is TGTGCCAGCAGCTTCTCCCTCGGGGGGGAGACCCAGTACTTC. Amino acids: CASSFSLGGETQYF.

The genes are TRBV10-1 and TRBJ1-1, with TRBD1 matching over 10 bases. Trimming removed 8 bases from V and 5 bases from J; junction bases left unmatched: 11. Per the germline V gene, CDR1 is WNHNN and CDR2 is SYGVQD (reference sequence). The CDR3 spans 15 residues. The CDR3 DNA reads as TGCGCCAGCTCCTCCGGACAGGGACAGGGGACTGAAGCTTTCTTT. As protein: CASSSGQGQGTEAFF.